A selection of T cell receptor beta chains follows, all from one sample in a study of cytomegalovirus exposure and HLA in healthy donors. The repertoire was sequenced with immunoSEQ multiplex PCR; TCRdb's copy has only in-frame clones and lacks some. Here the sample spans 100,000 to 150,000 clones, roughly three quarters being singletons. The sample taken for sequencing was PBMCs. All receptors come from a woman aged 18-29 years in good health and CMV-seronegative. Both conserved end residues are part of each CDR3. Fields, in order: D gene, V gene, J gene, clone size, CDR3 DNA, CDR3 protein. D genes are given only for firm matches. The size entry is marked missing in some rows and otherwise reads once, few, many or a size class.

>.|TRBV4-2|TRBJ2-3|.
TGTGCCAGCAGCCAAGAGCTAGCGAGCACAGATACGCAGTATTTT
CASSQELASTDTQYF
>TRBD2|TRBV5-4|TRBJ2-3|.
TGTGCCAGCAGCCCCCGGGGTAGCGGGACAGATACGCAGTATTTT
CASSPRGSGTDTQYF
>TRBD2|TRBV5-1|TRBJ2-3|.
TGCGCCAGCAGCTTGGCGGGGGGAGATACGCAGTATTTT
CASSLAGGDTQYF
>.|TRBV7-9|TRBJ1-2|.
TGTGCCAGCAGTGAGGAGGGACGATACTATGGCTACACCTTC
CASSEEGRYYGYTF
>TRBD1|TRBV6-1|TRBJ2-6|once
TGTGCCAGCAGTGTGAGCAGGGGGCTAGCGCGTGGGGCCAACGTCCTGACTTTC
CASSVSRGLARGANVLTF
>.|TRBV30|TRBJ1-5|.
TGTGCCTGGAGTGAAAGCGCTCAGCCCCAGCATTTT
CAWSESAQPQHF
>.|TRBV30|TRBJ2-1|once
TGTGCCTGGAGTGTGTCGCGGGCATACAATGAGCAGTTCTTC
CAWSVSRAYNEQFF
>TRBD1|TRBV7-9|TRBJ1-1|.
TGTGCCAGCAGTCCAACAGGGGAGGACACTGAAGCTTTCTTT
CASSPTGEDTEAFF
>TRBD1|TRBV6-5|TRBJ1-5|.
TGTGCCAGCGGTGGACAGGGTAACAATCAGCCCCAGCATTTT
CASGGQGNNQPQHF
>TRBD1|TRBV12-5|TRBJ1-2|.
TGTGCTACCCCGGGACAGGGAGGTCTTTCCTATGGCTACACCTTC
CATPGQGGLSYGYTF
>.|TRBV7-9|TRBJ1-1|few
TGTGCCAGCGCCCGACGGGGTGGACCGGGAGCTTTCTTT
CASARRGGPGAFF
>TRBD1|TRBV5-6|TRBJ1-1|.
TGTGCCAGCAGCCCGACAGGGTACGGAGACACTGAAGCTTTCTTT
CASSPTGYGDTEAFF
>TRBD1|TRBV7-9|TRBJ1-2|once
TGTGCCAGCAGCGAGGGGGCGCCGGATGGCTACACCTTC
CASSEGAPDGYTF
>.|TRBV29-1|TRBJ1-1|.
TGCAGCGTTTTAACAGGGTCGGGCACTGAAGCTTTCTTT
CSVLTGSGTEAFF
>.|TRBV19|TRBJ2-5|few
TGTGCCAGTAGTCCTCGTTGGTCTAGCAGCCAAGAGACCCAGTACTTC
CASSPRWSSSQETQYF
>.|TRBV27|TRBJ1-5|.
TGTGCCAGCAGGGTATGGGGCAGGGCATTGGGCAATCAGCCCCAGCATTTT
CASRVWGRALGNQPQHF
>TRBD2|TRBV29-1|TRBJ2-7|.
TGCAGCGTATCCCCCCGACTAGCGGGAGACGAGCAGTACTTC
CSVSPRLAGDEQYF
>.|TRBV7-8|TRBJ2-7|once
TGTGCCAGCGGACTTCAGGACGAGCAGTACTTC
CASGLQDEQYF
>.|TRBV18|TRBJ2-1|once
TGTGCCAGCTCACCCCGCGACTTTGGACTACATGAGGGGCAGTTCTTC
CASSPRDFGLHEGQFF
>TRBD1|TRBV18|TRBJ2-7|.
TGTGCCAGCTCACCGGGACAGGCCGCCTACGAGCAGTACTTC
CASSPGQAAYEQYF
>.|TRBV9|TRBJ1-2|.
TGTGCCAGCTGGGGAGGCGAGGGGAACTATGGCTACACCTTC
CASWGGEGNYGYTF
>.|TRBV5-6|TRBJ2-1|few
TGTGCCAGCAGCTCGGGGAGGCCCCGCGAGTTCTTC
CASSSGRPREFF
>.|TRBV2|TRBJ1-1|.
TGTGCCAGCAGTGCGACAGGCGGGGAAGCTTTCTTT
CASSATGGEAFF
>.|TRBV10-3|TRBJ2-5|.
TGTGCGATCAGGGCCCAAGAGACCCAGTACTTC
CAIRAQETQYF
>.|TRBV28|TRBJ1-5|.
TGTGCCAGCAGTTATTCAGGGAATCAGCCCCAGCATTTT
CASSYSGNQPQHF
>.|TRBV29-1|TRBJ2-1|.
TGCAGCGTTGATCCTAGCGAGTACAATGAGCAGTTCTTC
CSVDPSEYNEQFF
>TRBD1|TRBV29-1|TRBJ1-2|.
TGCAGCGTCCAAGGGATCCTTAGACAGGGGGCGCGGGGTAACTATGGCTACACCTTC
CSVQGILRQGARGNYGYTF
>.|TRBV5-6|TRBJ2-1|.
TGTGCCAGCAGCTTGAGCCCCTCAAATGAGCAGTTCTTC
CASSLSPSNEQFF
>TRBD1|TRBV30|TRBJ2-7|few
TGTGCCTGGAGTCAAGACAGGGGAGGCATTTACGAGCAGTACTTC
CAWSQDRGGIYEQYF
>.|TRBV19|TRBJ1-2|.
TGTGCCAGTAGTATAACGGCGGGAGTTTTTAACTATGGCTACACCTTC
CASSITAGVFNYGYTF
>TRBD2|TRBV30|TRBJ2-7|.
TGTGCCTGGAGTAGCCTAGCGGATAGCTCCTACGAGCAGTACTTC
CAWSSLADSSYEQYF
>.|TRBV5-6|TRBJ2-7|.
TGTGCCAGCAGCCCGGACACTTCCTACGAGCAGTACTTC
CASSPDTSYEQYF
>.|TRBV5-8|TRBJ1-1|.
TGTGCCAGCAGCTTTATGGCTTTCTTT
CASSFMAFF
>.|TRBV27|TRBJ1-2|.
TGTGCCAGCAGTTTATGGGGTGAGGGTAATGGCTACACCTTC
CASSLWGEGNGYTF
>TRBD1|TRBV19|TRBJ1-2|.
TGTGCCAGTAGTATGGGACAGGGAGGTTTTAACTATGGCTACACCTTC
CASSMGQGGFNYGYTF
>.|TRBV5-1|TRBJ1-2|.
TGCGCCAGCAGCTTGGCCGGAGAGATTCACACCTTC
CASSLAGEIHTF
>.|TRBV5-1|TRBJ1-1|.
TGCGCCAGCAGCTTGAAGCGGGGGGCGCCCACTGAAGCTTTCTTT
CASSLKRGAPTEAFF
>.|TRBV19|TRBJ1-1|.
TGTGCCAGTAGTATAGGGGGCAACACTGAAGCTTTCTTT
CASSIGGNTEAFF
>TRBD1|TRBV30|TRBJ2-4|.
TGTGCCTGGAGGGGACAGGGCAAAGCCAAAAACATTCAGTACTTC
CAWRGQGKAKNIQYF
>.|TRBV7-9|TRBJ1-1|.
TGTGCCAGCAGCTTAGTAGTCCGCCGGGGCACTGAAGCTTTCTTT
CASSLVVRRGTEAFF
>.|TRBV7-9|TRBJ2-5|.
TGTGCCAGCAGCTCCAGGGTAGGGGGAGAGACCCAGTACTTC
CASSSRVGGETQYF
>TRBD1|TRBV29-1|TRBJ2-1|.
TGCAGCGTAGCTCTCGGGACAGGGTCGTACAATGAGCAGTTCTTC
CSVALGTGSYNEQFF
>.|TRBV30|TRBJ1-5|.
TGTGCCTGCCTCCGGTCGGACACCGCAGCCCAGCATTTT
CACLRSDTAAQHF
>.|TRBV15|TRBJ1-1|once
TGTGCCACCAGCAGCCTGACAGTTGCGAACACTGAAGCTTTCTTT
CATSSLTVANTEAFF
>.|TRBV18|TRBJ1-2|few
TGTGCCAGCTCAGAGGCCACGACGGCAGCTAACTATGGCTACACCTTC
CASSEATTAANYGYTF
>TRBD1|TRBV10-3|TRBJ1-5|few
TGTGCCATCAGCACAGGGGAAGGGGGCAATCAGCCCCAGCATTTT
CAISTGEGGNQPQHF
>.|TRBV6-1|TRBJ2-3|.
TGTGCCAGGACGGGAGGCACAGATACGCAGTATTTT
CARTGGTDTQYF
>.|TRBV4-1|TRBJ1-1|.
TGCGCCAGCAGCCAAGACCCCGCGGACTCTGAAGCTTTCTTT
CASSQDPADSEAFF
>.|TRBV19|TRBJ2-1|.
TGTGCCAGTAGTATTCGACTAAAATTCAATGAGCAGTTCTTC
CASSIRLKFNEQFF
>TRBD1|TRBV14|TRBJ2-6|.
TGTGCCAGCAGCCTAGTGGGACAGGGGATGTCTGGGGCCAACGTCCTGACTTTC
CASSLVGQGMSGANVLTF
>.|TRBV2|TRBJ1-5|once
TGTGCCAGCCGGGGTGAGGATCAGCCCCAGCATTTT
CASRGEDQPQHF
>TRBD2|TRBV2|TRBJ2-2|.
TGTGCCACTCGGACTAGCTCGAACACCGGGGAGCTGTTTTTT
CATRTSSNTGELFF
>TRBD1|TRBV5-4|TRBJ1-1|.
TGTGCCAGCAGCTCACAGGGGAAAGACACTGAAGCTTTCTTT
CASSSQGKDTEAFF
>TRBD2|TRBV5-1|TRBJ2-2|few
TGCGCCAGCAGCTTCTCCGCTAGCGGGAGTGTCGGCACCGGGGAGCTGTTTTTT
CASSFSASGSVGTGELFF
>TRBD2|TRBV28|TRBJ2-1|.
TGTGCCAGCAGCCAACTAGCGGGAGGGCCGGATGAGCAGTTCTTC
CASSQLAGGPDEQFF
>.|TRBV6-5|TRBJ2-7|few
TGTGCCAGCAGTTCGCGGGACTCCTCGGACGAGCAGTACTTC
CASSSRDSSDEQYF
>.|TRBV5-4|TRBJ1-1|.
TGTGCCAGCAGCCTGCCGGGGGGGACTGAAGCTTTCTTT
CASSLPGGTEAFF